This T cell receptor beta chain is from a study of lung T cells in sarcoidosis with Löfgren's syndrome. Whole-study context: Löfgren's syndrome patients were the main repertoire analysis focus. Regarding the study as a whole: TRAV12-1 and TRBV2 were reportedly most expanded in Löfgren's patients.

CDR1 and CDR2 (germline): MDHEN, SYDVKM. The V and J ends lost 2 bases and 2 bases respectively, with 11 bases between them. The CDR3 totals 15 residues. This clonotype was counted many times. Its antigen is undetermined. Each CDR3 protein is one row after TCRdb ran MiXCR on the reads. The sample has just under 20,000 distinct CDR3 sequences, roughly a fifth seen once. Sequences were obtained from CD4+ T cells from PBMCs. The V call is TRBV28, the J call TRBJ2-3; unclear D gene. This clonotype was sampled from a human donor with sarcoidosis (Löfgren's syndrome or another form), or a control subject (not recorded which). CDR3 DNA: TGTGCCAGCAGTTTACGGACGCAGGTCACAGATACGCAGTATTTT. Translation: CASSLRTQVTDTQYF.